A single sample is the source of the 27 T cell receptor beta chains below, sequenced in a study of CD8+CD57+ T cells in acquired aplastic anemia. Selection for sequencing was limited to patients who had shown CD8+CD57+ cell expansion by flow cytometry. According to the study, genomic DNA was the template for TCR beta VDJ and CDR3 profiling. MiXCR, applied by TCRdb to the reads, yields one record per CDR3 protein. The repertoire has some 200,000 distinct CDR3 sequences, more than 55% of them found once; the top ten carry around 50%. The specimen was sorted CD4+, CD8+, or CD8+CD57+ T cells (not recorded which) from PBMCs. All receptors come from a human donor with aplastic anemia.

In this sample, this clonotype turned up a few times. The genes are TRBV5-1 and TRBJ2-3; 8 bases agree with TRBD2. CDR3 size: 14 residues. CDR1 is SGHRS, CDR2 YFSETQ, per germline. V was clipped by 4 bases and J by 4 bases; unmatched bases: 5. This chain's CDR3 is CASSGSGSPDTQYF. The DNA for the CDR3 is TGCGCCAGCAGCGGAAGCGGGAGTCCAGATACGCAGTATTTT.

The chain has TRBV20-1 and TRBJ2-7; 8 bases map to TRBD1. Trimming removed 3 bases from V and 4 bases from J; junction bases left unmatched: 5. This CDR3 contains 13 residues. Germline CDR1 DFQATT, CDR2 SNEGSKA (reference sequence). The CDR3 nucleotides read TGCAGTGCTAGGGAGGACAGGGCTTACGAGCAGTACTTC. This sequence encodes CSAREDRAYEQYF.

The gene calls are TRBV7-2 and TRBJ2-7; possible D gene TRBD1, 5 bases. The CDR3 length is 13 residues. V was clipped by 4 bases and J by 5 bases, with 12 bases between them. The V gene's germline CDR1 is SGHTA and CDR2 FQGNSA. CDR3 sequence: CASSSPLRDEQYF. For the CDR3, the DNA is TGTGCCAGCAGCTCCCCTCTCAGGGACGAGCAGTACTTC.

This clonotype was detected many times. The genes are TRBV5-1 and TRBJ2-2; D unresolved. This CDR3 is 12 amino acids long. Germline V gene sequence: CDR1 SGHRS, CDR2 YFSETQ. Trimming pared 3 bases from V and 2 bases from J, leaving 2 bases between. The DNA for the CDR3 is TGCGCCAGCAGCTCAAACACCGGGGAGCTGTTTTTT. Its protein product is CASSSNTGELFF.

Only a few counts were recorded for this clonotype. The chain uses TRBV2 and TRBJ2-7; a weak D match, TRBD1 (6 bases). The V gene lost 3 bases and the J gene lost 6 bases, with 15 bases spanning the gap. The CDR3 consists of 14 residues. Germline V gene data show CDR1 as SNHLY and CDR2 as FYNNEI. Written as DNA, the CDR3 is TGTGCCAGCAGTGACGGATTGACAGGCCCCGAGCAGTACTTC. Amino acids: CASSDGLTGPEQYF.

The J gene is TRBJ1-5, the V gene TRBV19; D gene unclear. V dropped 3 bases and J dropped 3 bases, with 12 bases sitting between them. The CDR3 consists of 15 residues. Germline V gene data show CDR1 as LNHDA and CDR2 as SQIVND (reference sequence). CDR3 bases: TGTGCCAGTAGTATGGACGCTTCGAACAATCAGCCCCAGCATTTT. This gives the protein CASSMDASNNQPQHF. The entire variable domain, with the rest obtained from reference TRBV19 and TRBJ1-5, is as follows: DGGITQSPKYLFRKEGQNVTLSCEQNLNHDAMYWYRQDPGQGLRLIYYSQIVNDFQKGDIAEGYSVSREKKESFPLTVTSAQKNPTAFYLCASSMDASNNQPQHFGDGTRLSIL.

The chain joins TRBV2 to TRBJ2-3; D not certain. V was shortened by 6 bases and J by 0 bases, with 10 bases between the two germline ends. Germline CDR1 and CDR2: SNHLY and FYNNEI. CDR3 length equals 14 residues. The CDR3 nucleotides read TGTGCCAGCAGCCAGACCCTCAGCACAGATACGCAGTATTTT. This translates into CASSQTLSTDTQYF. Full variable domain (outside the CDR3, taken from reference TRBV2 and TRBJ2-3): EPEVTQTPSHQVTQMGQEVILRCVPISNHLYFYWYRQILGQKVEFLVSFYNNEISEKSEIFDDQFSVERPDGSNFTLKIRSTKLEDSAMYFCASSQTLSTDTQYFGPGTRLTVL.

Only a few counts were recorded for this clonotype. The chain employs TRBV10-1 and TRBJ1-6, with TRBD1 matching over 7 bases. The CDR3 length is 16 residues. Unmatched junction bases numbered 18, after V lost 6 bases and J lost 13 bases. Germline V gene data show CDR1 as WNHNN and CDR2 as SYGVQD (reference sequence). The CDR3 spells CASRLSMGQCPYPLHF. CDR3 nucleotide sequence: TGCGCCAGCAGACTCTCGATGGGACAGTGCCCTTATCCCCTCCACTTT.

V gene TRBV19 combines with J gene TRBJ2-7; 7 bases align to TRBD1. J lost 6 bases, V lost 5 bases, and 4 bases had no gene match. Germline V gene data show CDR1 as LNHDA and CDR2 as SQIVND (reference sequence). The CDR3 spans 12 residues. The CDR3 DNA is TGTGCCAGTAGTCCTACAGGGGTCGAGCAGTACTTC. Translation gives CASSPTGVEQYF. The variable domain in full, with the rest retrieved from reference TRBV19 and TRBJ2-7, is DGGITQSPKYLFRKEGQNVTLSCEQNLNHDAMYWYRQDPGQGLRLIYYSQIVNDFQKGDIAEGYSVSREKKESFPLTVTSAQKNPTAFYLCASSPTGVEQYFGPGTRLTVT.

J is TRBJ2-3 and V is TRBV12-3 or TRBV12-4, with 15 bases fitting TRBD2. There are 16 residues in the CDR3. V lost 0 bases to trimming and J lost 7 bases; unmatched junction nucleotides: 2. In nucleotides, the CDR3 is TGTGCCAGCAGTTTAGCGGGGACTAGCGGGAGGAATACGCAGTATTTT. Translation gives CASSLAGTSGRNTQYF.

Written as DNA, the CDR3 is TGCAGTGCTGGGCTCGGGACGGCTTTAGGGGAGGAGCAGTACTTC. Translated: CSAGLGTALGEEQYF. This chain connects TRBV20-1 to TRBJ2-7; D possibly matches TRBD1 or TRBD2 (5 bases each). There are 15 residues in the CDR3. Germline V gene data show CDR1 as DFQATT and CDR2 as SNEGSKA (reference sequence). V was pared by 5 bases and J by 7 bases, with 24 bases between.

The chain uses TRBV2 and TRBJ1-6; D is unresolved. This CDR3 region has 14 residues. Germline V CDR1 and CDR2: SNHLY, FYNNEI. The V end lost 2 bases, the J end lost 6 bases, and 8 bases lay between the germline ends. CDR3 DNA sequence: TGTGCCAGCAGTGAATCCAGTGGTAATTCACCCCTCCACTTT. Encoded protein: CASSESSGNSPLHF.

The rearrangement joins TRBV5-1 to TRBJ2-7; TRBD1 matches 9 bases. The germline CDR1 and CDR2 sequences are SGHRS and YFSETQ. The junction had 6 bases not matched to a gene; V was cut back by 4 bases and J by 1 base. The CDR3 sequence is 15 residues long. CDR3: CASSVGTGNSYEQYF. The CDR3 bases are TGCGCCAGCAGCGTAGGGACAGGGAATTCCTACGAGCAGTACTTC.

The rearrangement joins TRBV25-1 to TRBJ1-2; possible D gene TRBD1, 6 bases. Deletions cut 6 bases from V and 6 bases from J, with 8 bases between. CDR3 length: 11 amino acids. Germline values: CDR1 MGHDK, CDR2 SYGVNS. The CDR3 sequence is CASRDRDGYTF. The CDR3 nucleotides read TGTGCCAGCAGGGACAGAGATGGCTACACCTTC.

This chain connects TRBV5-1 to TRBJ2-3; maybe TRBD2 (5 bases). The germline gives CDR1 SGHRS, CDR2 YFSETQ. This CDR3 contains 15 residues. V was shortened by 4 bases and J by 0 bases, with 12 bases between the two germline ends. The CDR3 region has the DNA TGCGCCAGCAGCCAAAACCTAGCTAGCACAGATACGCAGTATTTT. The encoded protein is CASSQNLASTDTQYF.

The V call is TRBV5-1, the J call TRBJ2-2, with 8 positions matching TRBD1. The V gene end was trimmed by 2 bases and the J gene end by 3 bases; junction bases not matched to a gene: 6. The CDR3 extends over 16 amino acids. The germline CDR1 and CDR2 sequences are SGHRS and YFSETQ. The DNA for the CDR3 is TGCGCCAGCAGCTTATACAGGGGGTACTACACCGGGGAGCTGTTTTTT. It translates to CASSLYRGYYTGELFF.

In this sample, this clonotype turned up a few times. A much larger clone differs by one base, so this may be a read error. J is TRBJ2-1 and V is TRBV5-1, with 10 nucleotides matching TRBD1. The CDR3 is made up of 15 amino acids. The germline V gene has CDR1 SGHRS and CDR2 YFSETQ. CDR3 bases: TGCGCCAGCAGCTTCCGGGACAGGGGCTACAATGAGCAGTCCTTC. Its protein product is CASSFRDRGYNEQSF.

The CDR3 spells CSARDAGTGNTEAFF. In DNA form, the CDR3 reads TGCAGTGCTAGAGATGCGGGGACGGGGAACACTGAAGCTTTCTTT. The gene calls are TRBV20-1 and TRBJ1-1; TRBD1 might be the D (5 bases). Trimming shortened V by 0 bases and J by 1 base, and 12 bases separated the two germline ends. This CDR3 has 15 amino acids. Germline loops: CDR1 DFQATT, CDR2 SNEGSKA (reference sequence).

The chain uses TRBV19 and TRBJ2-4; weak D call: TRBD1 (5 bases). Per the germline V gene, CDR1 is LNHDA and CDR2 is SQIVND (reference sequence). The CDR3 has 11 amino acids. Trimming removed 8 bases at V and 6 bases at J, with 8 bases between. CDR3 sequence (DNA): TGTGCCAGTGGGGCCGGAAACATTCAGTACTTC. Protein sequence: CASGAGNIQYF.

Notes on this clonotype: This may be a read error: a much more frequent sequence differs by one nucleotide. The chain combines TRBV19 with TRBJ1-1; D is ambiguous. Trimming cost V 5 bases and J 1 base, with 8 bases left between them. Germline CDR1 reads LNHDA; CDR2 reads SQIVND (reference sequence). This CDR3 is 13 amino acids long. CDR3 sequence reads: CASSYTKNTEAFF. The CDR3 DNA is TGTGCCAGTAGTTACACCAAGAACACTGAAGCTTTCTTT.

The J gene is TRBJ1-2, the V gene TRBV29-1; tentative D call: TRBD1 (5 bases). The CDR3 spans 14 residues. From germline, CDR1 is SQVTM and CDR2 ANQGSEA. V was trimmed by 0 bases and J by 10 bases, leaving 18 bases between them. The CDR3 sequence is CSVEDGQGLLSYTF. Here the CDR3 DNA reads TGCAGCGTTGAAGATGGCCAGGGTCTCTTATCCTACACCTTC.

V usage is TRBV2 and J usage is TRBJ2-1; tentatively, D is TRBD1 or TRBD2 (5 bases each). The germline gives CDR1 SNHLY, CDR2 FYNNEI. V was trimmed by 3 bases and J by 2 bases, leaving 14 bases between them. The CDR3 totals 16 residues. The CDR3 protein is CASSEGVFKPYNEQFF. CDR3 in DNA: TGTGCCAGCAGTGAGGGGGTTTTCAAGCCCTACAATGAGCAGTTCTTC.

This sequence joins TRBV7-3 and TRBJ2-7, with unresolved D. CDR1 SGHTA and CDR2 FQGTGA come from the germline V gene. Trimming pared 8 bases from V and 3 bases from J, leaving 8 bases between. The CDR3 is 11 amino acids. CDR3 sequence (DNA): TGTGCCAGCCGTTTTAGCTACGAGCAGTACGTC. It is translated as CASRFSYEQYV.

The J gene is TRBJ1-1, the V gene TRBV2, with D unresolved. This CDR3 comprises 13 residues. CDR1 SNHLY and CDR2 FYNNEI come from the germline V gene. V gave up 7 bases and J gave up 5 bases, with 14 bases separating them. This chain's CDR3 is CASTSSVGTEAFF. Here the CDR3 DNA reads TGTGCCAGCACCTCAAGTGTAGGGACTGAAGCTTTCTTT.

V gene TRBV25-1 combines with J gene TRBJ2-7; D uncertain. The V end was cut by 1 base, the J end by 1 base, with 8 bases between. The CDR3 is 14 amino acids. Germline loops: CDR1 MGHDK, CDR2 SYGVNS. The CDR3 loop is CASSESRSSYEQYF. The DNA for the CDR3 is TGTGCCAGCAGTGAATCAAGGAGTTCCTACGAGCAGTACTTC.

The rearrangement joins TRBV20-1 to TRBJ2-1; 10 bases map to TRBD2. This CDR3 spans 17 amino acids. Per germline, CDR1 DFQATT and CDR2 SNEGSKA (reference sequence). J was trimmed by 8 bases and V by 1 base; bases with no gene match: 14. CDR3 DNA: TGCAGTGCTAGAGGCCCCCCGGCTAGCGGGAGTCTGGATGAGCAGTTCTTC. Translation gives CSARGPPASGSLDEQFF.

The sample holds many counts of this clonotype. With a much larger clone just one base away, this may be a read error. This sequence joins TRBV10-3 and TRBJ2-7; TRBD1 agrees at 7 bases. Germline V gene sequence: CDR1 ENHRY, CDR2 SYGVKD. CDR3 length: 11 residues. The CDR3 DNA follows: TGTGTCATTCACAGGGGCTACGAGCAGTACTTC. The encoded protein is CVIHRGYEQYF.